This entry lists 20 T cell receptor beta chains sequenced from one sample in a study of shared clonotypes between healthy human individuals. Assay used: immunoSEQ multiplex PCR; TCRdb lists only in-frame clones, some missing. The table includes 1 million to 1.3 million clones, 75% to 85% detected once. Sequenced material: memory CD4+ T cells from PBMCs. Regarding subset: CD45RA-negative fraction. The receptors originated from a man aged 18 to 30 in good health. Some clones in this sample may be carry-over from other donors' samples.

This rearrangement joins TRBV11-3 to TRBJ2-7; tentative D call: TRBD2 (6 bases). V lost 5 bases and J 4 bases, leaving 12 bases between the germline ends. Germline V gene data show CDR1 as SGHNT and CDR2 as YENEEA. The CDR3 runs to 13 residues. In DNA, the CDR3 is TGTGCCAGCAGCCCTTCCGGGAGTTACGAGCAGTACTTC. Encoded protein: CASSPSGSYEQYF.

The chain employs TRBV7-9 and TRBJ1-4; 10 bases line up with TRBD1. CDR3 size: 17 residues. V dropped 5 bases and J dropped 7; count of bases not matched to a gene: 13. Looked up from germline, CDR1 is SEHNR and CDR2 is FQNEAQ (reference sequence). CDR3 DNA: TGTGCCAGCAGCCTCGGACAGGGGGGGTCCCGAGGTGAAAAACTGTTTTTT. It yields the protein CASSLGQGGSRGEKLFF.

This clone was detected once. The chain links TRBV5-1 to TRBJ1-3; 7 positions agree with TRBD1. Germline V lookup: CDR1 SGHRS, CDR2 YFSETQ. This CDR3 is built from 16 residues. V shed 1 base and J 0 bases; nucleotides not matched to a gene: 4. The CDR3 protein is CASSLQGEISGNTIYF. CDR3 in DNA: TGCGCCAGCAGCTTGCAGGGGGAGATCTCTGGAAACACCATATATTTT.

The CDR3 DNA follows: TGTGCCAGCAGTGGTGTCTTTAGCACAGATACGCAGTATTTT. Translating it yields CASSGVFSTDTQYF. V usage is TRBV2 and J usage is TRBJ2-3; the D is unclear. The CDR3 totals 14 residues. Trimming pared 4 bases from V and 0 bases from J, leaving 8 bases between. CDR1 SNHLY and CDR2 FYNNEI come from the germline V gene.

The chain employs TRBV6-6 and TRBJ1-2, with D possibly matching TRBD1 (6 bases). The CDR3 runs 15 residues. V was cut by 0 bases and J by 8 bases, with 16 bases left in between. Germline V gene data show CDR1 as MNHNY and CDR2 as SVGAGI (reference sequence). CDR3 sequence reads: CASSYSSRGVGGYTF. The CDR3 DNA sequence: TGTGCCAGCAGTTACTCGTCCAGGGGAGTTGGCGGCTACACCTTC.

This clone appeared a single time. The rearrangement uses TRBV30 and TRBJ2-7; 8 bases match TRBD2. V dropped 8 bases and J dropped 7; count of bases not matched to a gene: 13. This CDR3 has 13 amino acids. Germline CDR1 GTSNPN, CDR2 SVGIG (reference sequence). Written as DNA, the CDR3 is TGTGCCGGAAGCGGGAGCGCCTTTAGTGAGCAGTACTTC. As protein: CAGSGSAFSEQYF.

This chain links TRBV18 with TRBJ1-2, with TRBD1 identical over 8 bases. The germline V gene encodes CDR1 KGHSH and CDR2 LQKENI. CDR3 length equals 15 residues. V was clipped by 3 bases and J by 6 bases; unmatched bases: 9. As DNA, the CDR3 is TGTGCCAGCTCACCCACAGGGGACAGGACGGATGGCTACACCTTC. This translates into CASSPTGDRTDGYTF.

The rearrangement links TRBV7-7 to TRBJ2-1, with D uncertain. The CDR3 is made up of 15 amino acids. Trimming left V 5 bases short and J 1 base short, with 12 bases between. Germline V gene sequence: CDR1 SSHAT, CDR2 FNYEAQ (reference sequence). For the CDR3, the DNA is TGTGCCAGCAGCCTCACTTATGCATCCTACAATGAGCAGTTCTTC. It encodes CASSLTYASYNEQFF.

The chain is built from TRBV28 and TRBJ1-4, with 11 bases that match TRBD1. In germline, CDR1 is MDHEN, CDR2 SYDVKM. The CDR3 totals 15 residues. V was pared by 5 bases and J by 10 bases, with 9 bases of the junction left unmatched. In nucleotides, the CDR3 is TGTGCCAGCAGTCCGCCGGGACAGGGGGTCGGAAAACTGTTTTTT. This encodes CASSPPGQGVGKLFF.

The rearrangement links TRBV7-8 to TRBJ2-7; a possible D gene is TRBD2 (6 bases). Deletions cut 1 base from V and 4 bases from J, with 11 bases between. CDR3 length equals 14 residues. Germline CDR1 is SGHVS and CDR2 is FQNEAQ. As DNA, the CDR3 is TGTGCCAGCAGCTTAGGTGCTAGCGCTTACGAGCAGTACTTC. Its translation is CASSLGASAYEQYF.

V gene TRBV10-3 combines with J gene TRBJ1-2; 10 nucleotides match TRBD1. J gave up 5 bases and V 7 bases, and 7 bases lay outside the gene matches. Per the germline V gene, CDR1 is ENHRY and CDR2 is SYGVKD. This CDR3 has 14 residues. The CDR3 DNA reads as TGTGCCATCAAAATTCCGGGACAGGGGTATGGCTACACCTTC. Translation: CAIKIPGQGYGYTF.

This clone was observed a handful of times. The chain is built from TRBV30 and TRBJ1-1; perhaps TRBD1 as D (5 bases). Per germline, CDR1 GTSNPN and CDR2 SVGIG (reference sequence). V was pared by 3 bases and J by 10 bases, with 9 bases between. The CDR3 loop spans 10 amino acids. CDR3: CAWREGRAFF. The DNA of the CDR3 is TGTGCCTGGAGGGAGGGGAGAGCTTTCTTT.

The chain carries TRBV19 and TRBJ2-5; D may be TRBD2 (6 bases). V lost 6 bases, J lost 10 bases, and 18 bases lay in between. The CDR3 has 13 residues. CDR1 is LNHDA and CDR2 is SQIVND in the germline V gene (reference sequence). CDR3 sequence: CASSVRDPLVQYF. In DNA form, the CDR3 reads TGTGCCAGTAGCGTGCGGGACCCACTGGTCCAGTACTTC.

The chain employs TRBV28 and TRBJ2-3; 9 positions agree with TRBD2. Germline CDR1 is MDHEN and CDR2 is SYDVKM. This CDR3 region has 15 residues. After removal of 5 bases from V and 4 bases from J, the junction contained 7 bases not matched to a gene. Here the CDR3 DNA reads TGTGCCAGCAGTGGCAGTAGCGGGAGCCCAGATACGCAGTATTTT. This codes for CASSGSSGSPDTQYF.

This chain joins TRBV7-9 and TRBJ1-1; TRBD1 is a possible D gene (6 bases). V shed 2 bases and J shed 6 bases, with 19 bases lying between them. Germline V gives CDR1 SEHNR, CDR2 FQNEAQ (reference sequence). The CDR3 length is 16 residues. CDR3: CASSLSGGRGKPEAFF. The CDR3 coding sequence is TGTGCCAGCAGCTTATCGGGCGGCAGGGGAAAACCTGAAGCTTTCTTT.

The CDR3 bases are TGTGCCAGCAGCTTATCGATGAGGAATGAAAAACTGTTTTTT. Translated, it gives CASSLSMRNEKLFF. V usage is TRBV7-9 and J usage is TRBJ1-4, with D unclear. There are 14 residues in the CDR3. V gave up 2 bases and J gave up 5 bases, with 9 bases separating them. Germline V gives CDR1 SEHNR, CDR2 FQNEAQ (reference sequence).

This clone was seen repeatedly, ten times or more. The chain employs TRBV9 and TRBJ2-7; 7 nucleotides align to TRBD2. This CDR3 has 15 amino acids. J lost 2 bases, V lost 0 bases, and 5 bases had no gene match. Germline loops: CDR1 SGDLS, CDR2 YYNGEE. CDR3 sequence (DNA): TGTGCCAGCAGCGTAGAGCTAGCGGAACCCTACGAGCAGTACTTC. Translated, it gives CASSVELAEPYEQYF. The variable domain in full, completed from reference TRBV9 and TRBJ2-7, reads DSGVTQTPKHLITATGQRVTLRCSPRSGDLSVYWYQQSLDQGLQFLIQYYNGEERAKGNILERFSAQQFPDLHSELNLSSLELGDSALYFCASSVELAEPYEQYFGPGTRLTVT.

V usage is TRBV2 and J usage is TRBJ2-3; D tentatively fits TRBD1 or TRBD2 (5 bases each). The CDR3 is 15 residues long. V lost 5 bases and J 1 base, leaving 13 bases between the germline ends. The germline V gene has CDR1 SNHLY and CDR2 FYNNEI. The CDR3 DNA sequence: TGTGCCAGCAGTTTCCAGGGAGACGGCACAGATACGCAGTATTTT. This encodes CASSFQGDGTDTQYF.

The rearrangement links TRBV28 to TRBJ2-1, with a tentative D call TRBD1 (6 bases). V lost 3 bases to trimming and J lost 0 bases, with 12 bases between them. The CDR3 has 16 residues. Per the germline V gene, CDR1 is MDHEN and CDR2 is SYDVKM. The CDR3 sequence is CASSFISGDSYNEQFF. The CDR3 nucleotides read TGTGCCAGCAGTTTCATTTCAGGGGACTCCTACAATGAGCAGTTCTTC.

Worth noting for this clone: A read error is the likely source, as a far larger clone sits one nucleotide away. The sample holds other DNA sequences that translate to the same CDR3. The chain links TRBV11-2 to TRBJ1-1, with TRBD1 as a possible D gene (6 bases). The ends were cut back, 3 bases at V and 5 bases at J, with 10 bases in the middle. In germline, CDR1 is SGHAT, CDR2 FQNNGV. There are 13 residues in the CDR3. CDR3 bases: TGTGCCAGCAGCTTGTCCCAGGGGACTGAAGCTTTCTTT. This codes for CASSLSQGTEAFF.